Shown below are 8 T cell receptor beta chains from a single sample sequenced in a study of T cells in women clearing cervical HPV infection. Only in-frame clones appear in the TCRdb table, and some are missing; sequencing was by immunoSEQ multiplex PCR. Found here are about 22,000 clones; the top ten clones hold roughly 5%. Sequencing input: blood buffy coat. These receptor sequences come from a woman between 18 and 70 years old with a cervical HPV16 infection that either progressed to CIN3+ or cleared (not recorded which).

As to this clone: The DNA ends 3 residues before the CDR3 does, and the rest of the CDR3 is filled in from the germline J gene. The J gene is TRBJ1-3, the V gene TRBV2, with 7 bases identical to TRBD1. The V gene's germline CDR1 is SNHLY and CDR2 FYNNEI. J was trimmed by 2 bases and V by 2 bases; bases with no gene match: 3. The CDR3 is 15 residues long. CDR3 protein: CASSERTGTGNTIYF. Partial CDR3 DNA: TGTGCCAGCAGTGAAAGGACAGGAACTGGAAACACC.

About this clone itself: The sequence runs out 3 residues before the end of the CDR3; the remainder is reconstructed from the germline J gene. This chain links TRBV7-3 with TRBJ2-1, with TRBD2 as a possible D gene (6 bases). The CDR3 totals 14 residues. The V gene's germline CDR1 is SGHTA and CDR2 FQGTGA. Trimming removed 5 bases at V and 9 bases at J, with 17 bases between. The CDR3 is CASSAGLKSGEQFF. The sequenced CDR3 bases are TGTGCCAGCAGCGCCGGACTAAAAAGCGGTGAG.

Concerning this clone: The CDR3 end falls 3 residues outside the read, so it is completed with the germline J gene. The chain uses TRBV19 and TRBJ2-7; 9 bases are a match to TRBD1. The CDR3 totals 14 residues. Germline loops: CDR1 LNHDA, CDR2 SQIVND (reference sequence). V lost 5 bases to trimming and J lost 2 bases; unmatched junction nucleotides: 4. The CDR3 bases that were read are TGTGCCAGTAGTTACGGGACAGGGCCCTACGAG. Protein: CASSYGTGPYE. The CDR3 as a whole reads CASSYGTGPYEQYF.

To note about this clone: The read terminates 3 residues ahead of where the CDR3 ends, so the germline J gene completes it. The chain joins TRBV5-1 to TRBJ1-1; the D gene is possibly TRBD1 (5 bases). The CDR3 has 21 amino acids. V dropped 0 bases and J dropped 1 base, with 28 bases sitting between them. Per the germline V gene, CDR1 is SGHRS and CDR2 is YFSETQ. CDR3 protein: CASSLAYPLGTGGRWNTEAFF. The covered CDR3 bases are TGCGCCAGCAGCTTGGCCTATCCATTGGGGACTGGTGGACGGTGGAACACTGAA.

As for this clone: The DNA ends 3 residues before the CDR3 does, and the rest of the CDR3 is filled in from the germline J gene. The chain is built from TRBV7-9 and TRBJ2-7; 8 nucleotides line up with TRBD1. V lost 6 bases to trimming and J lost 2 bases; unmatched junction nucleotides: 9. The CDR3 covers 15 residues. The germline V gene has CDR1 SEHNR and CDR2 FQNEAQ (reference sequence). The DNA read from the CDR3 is TGTGCCAGCAGTCGACCGGGACAGGTCACCTACGAG. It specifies CASSRPGQVTYE. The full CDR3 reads CASSRPGQVTYEQYF.

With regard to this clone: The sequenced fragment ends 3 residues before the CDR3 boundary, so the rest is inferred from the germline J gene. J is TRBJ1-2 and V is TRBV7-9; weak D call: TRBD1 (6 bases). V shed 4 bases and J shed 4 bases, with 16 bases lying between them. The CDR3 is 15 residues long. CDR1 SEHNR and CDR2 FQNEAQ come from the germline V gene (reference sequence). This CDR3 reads CASSWETGYSYGYTF. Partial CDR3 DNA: TGTGCCAGCAGCTGGGAAACAGGGTATAGCTATGGC. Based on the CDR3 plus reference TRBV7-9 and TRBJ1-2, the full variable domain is DTGVSQNPRHKITKRGQNVTFRCDPISEHNRLYWYRQTLGQGPEFLTYFQNEAQLEKSRLLSDRFSAERPKGSFSTLEIQRTEQGDSAMYLCASSWETGYSYGYTFGSGTRLTVV.

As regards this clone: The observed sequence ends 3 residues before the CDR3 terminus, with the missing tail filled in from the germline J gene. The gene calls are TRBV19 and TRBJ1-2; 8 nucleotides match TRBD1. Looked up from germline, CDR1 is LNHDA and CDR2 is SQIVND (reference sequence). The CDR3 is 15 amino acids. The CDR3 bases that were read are TGTGCCAGTACCCCCGGGGGACAGGCCTCTTTGGGC. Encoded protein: CASTPGGQASLG. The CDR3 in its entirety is CASTPGGQASLGYTF.

The CDR3 sequence is CASSPDRVGAGELFF. CDR3 bases read: TGTGCCAGCAGTCCAGACAGGGTGGGCGCCGGGGAG. V and J are TRBV2 and TRBJ2-2; 7 positions agree with TRBD1. The read comes to an end 3 residues before the CDR3 does, leaving the germline J gene to fill in the end. V lost 5 bases, J lost 6 bases, and 9 bases stayed unmatched. The germline gives CDR1 SNHLY, CDR2 FYNNEI. This CDR3 comprises 15 residues.